This T cell receptor (beta chain) was documented in a study of regulatory T cells in long-lasting Graves disease. The authors built TCR beta libraries using iRepertoire HTBI primers and Arm-PCR of CDR3 regions. In the study's own analysis: Segment identification across samples yielded 60 to 80 TRBV and fewer than 15 TRBJ segments. Using its own MiXCR run on the multiplex PCR reads, TCRdb lists one record per CDR3 protein. The V and J calls and clone size are TCRdb's, not the authors'. Among 350,000 to 450,000 distinct CDR3 sequences listed, around 20% were seen once. Described time point: persistent/refractory GD, antithyroid drugs over 5 years with positive TRAb. Isolated PBMC RNA provided the starting material for the TCR library. Here the sequenced sample was peripheral blood mononuclear cells (PBMCs), taken when the disease was refractory, from a patient treated with antithyroid drugs. The TCR sequence derives from a female donor with Graves disease.

CDR3 loop: CSVDPFSGDENEQFF. The CDR3, as DNA: TGCAGCGTTGACCCATTCTCGGGAGATGAGAATGAGCAGTTCTTC. This chain joins TRBV29-1 and TRBJ2-1, with D tentatively TRBD2 (6 bases). Per germline, CDR1 SQVTM and CDR2 ANQGSEA. The CDR3 loop spans 15 amino acids. Trimming left V 3 bases short and J 7 bases short, with 19 bases between.